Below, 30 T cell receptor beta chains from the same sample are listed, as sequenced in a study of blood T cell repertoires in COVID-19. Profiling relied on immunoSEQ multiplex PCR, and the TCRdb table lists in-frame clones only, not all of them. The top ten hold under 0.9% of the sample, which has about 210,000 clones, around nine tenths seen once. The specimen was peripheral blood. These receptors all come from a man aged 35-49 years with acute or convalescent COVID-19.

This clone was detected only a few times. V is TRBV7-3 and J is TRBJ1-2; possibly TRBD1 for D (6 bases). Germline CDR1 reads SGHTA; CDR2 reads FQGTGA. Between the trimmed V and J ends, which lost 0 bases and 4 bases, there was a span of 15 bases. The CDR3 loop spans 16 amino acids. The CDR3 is CASSLTNLGTSYGYTF. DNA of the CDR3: TGTGCCAGCAGCTTAACTAACCTCGGGACAAGCTATGGCTACACCTTC.

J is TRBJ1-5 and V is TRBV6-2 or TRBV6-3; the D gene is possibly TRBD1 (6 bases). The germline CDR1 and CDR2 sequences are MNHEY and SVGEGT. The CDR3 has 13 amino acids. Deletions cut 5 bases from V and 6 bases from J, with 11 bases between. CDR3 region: CASSVQGSQPQHF. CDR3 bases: TGTGCCAGCAGTGTTCAGGGGAGTCAGCCCCAGCATTTT.

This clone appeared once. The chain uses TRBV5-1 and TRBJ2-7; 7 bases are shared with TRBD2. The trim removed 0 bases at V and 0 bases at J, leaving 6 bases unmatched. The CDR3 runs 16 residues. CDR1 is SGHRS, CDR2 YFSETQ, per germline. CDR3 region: CASSLEGLLTSYEQYF. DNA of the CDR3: TGCGCCAGCAGCTTGGAGGGACTACTTACCTCCTACGAGCAGTACTTC.

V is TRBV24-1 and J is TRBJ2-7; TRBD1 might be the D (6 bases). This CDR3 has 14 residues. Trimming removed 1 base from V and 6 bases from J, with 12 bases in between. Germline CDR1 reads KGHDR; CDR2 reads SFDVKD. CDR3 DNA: TGTGCCACCAGTGATTTTGGGGGACAAGGCGAGCAGTACTTC. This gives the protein CATSDFGGQGEQYF.

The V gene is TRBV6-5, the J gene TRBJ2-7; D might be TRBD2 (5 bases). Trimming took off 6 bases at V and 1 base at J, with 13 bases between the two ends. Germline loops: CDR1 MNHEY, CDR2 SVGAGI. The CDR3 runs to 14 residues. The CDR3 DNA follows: TGTGCCAGCAGGAGGGATTTAGGGTCCTACGAGCAGTACTTC. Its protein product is CASRRDLGSYEQYF.

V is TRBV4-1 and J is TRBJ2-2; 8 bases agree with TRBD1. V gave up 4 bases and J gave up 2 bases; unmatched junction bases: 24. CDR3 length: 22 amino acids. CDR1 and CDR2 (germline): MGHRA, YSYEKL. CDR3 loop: CASSLRAQGQAFIPINTGELFF. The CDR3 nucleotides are TGCGCCAGCAGCCTGCGAGCCCAGGGACAGGCCTTTATCCCCATCAACACCGGGGAGCTGTTTTTT.

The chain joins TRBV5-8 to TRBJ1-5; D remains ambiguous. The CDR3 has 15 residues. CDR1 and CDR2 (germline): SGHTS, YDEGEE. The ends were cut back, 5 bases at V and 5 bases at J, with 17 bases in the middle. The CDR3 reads CASRWGGLWDQPQHF. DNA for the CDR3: TGTGCCAGCAGATGGGGAGGCCTATGGGATCAGCCCCAGCATTTT.

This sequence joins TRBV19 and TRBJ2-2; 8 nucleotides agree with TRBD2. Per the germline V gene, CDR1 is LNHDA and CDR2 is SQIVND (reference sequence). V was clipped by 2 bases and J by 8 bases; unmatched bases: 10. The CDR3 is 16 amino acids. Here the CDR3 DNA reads TGTGCCAGTAGTATACTTCTCGGGAGGGCGCAGGGGGAGCTGTTTTTT. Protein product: CASSILLGRAQGELFF.

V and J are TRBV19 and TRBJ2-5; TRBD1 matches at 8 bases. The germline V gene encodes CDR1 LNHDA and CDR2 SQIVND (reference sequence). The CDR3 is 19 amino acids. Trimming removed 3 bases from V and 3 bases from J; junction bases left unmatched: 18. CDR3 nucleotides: TGTGCCAGTAGTATTAGGGGAATCATCGGGACAGGAACGGAAGAGACCCAGTACTTC. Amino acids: CASSIRGIIGTGTEETQYF.

The CDR3 DNA follows: TGTGCCAGTAGTACGTACAGGTCCCAAGACTACAATGAGCAGTTCTTC. Translated, it gives CASSTYRSQDYNEQFF. The chain uses TRBV19 and TRBJ2-1, with D perhaps TRBD1 (5 bases). Germline-derived CDR1 and CDR2 are LNHDA and SQIVND (reference sequence). The V end lost 4 bases, the J end lost 3 bases, and 16 bases lay between the germline ends. The CDR3 loop spans 16 amino acids.

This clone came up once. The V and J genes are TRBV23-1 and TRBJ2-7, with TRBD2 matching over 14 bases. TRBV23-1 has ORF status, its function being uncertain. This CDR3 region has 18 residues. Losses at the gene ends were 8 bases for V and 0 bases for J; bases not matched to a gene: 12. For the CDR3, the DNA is TGCGCCAGCGGGCCCGGGGGACTAGCGGGAGCGAGCTCCTACGAGCAGTACTTC. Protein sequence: CASGPGGLAGASSYEQYF.

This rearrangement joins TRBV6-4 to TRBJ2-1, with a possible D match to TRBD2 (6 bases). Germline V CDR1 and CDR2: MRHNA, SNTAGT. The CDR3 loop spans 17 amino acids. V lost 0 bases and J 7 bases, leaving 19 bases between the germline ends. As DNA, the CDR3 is TGTGCCAGCAGTGACTCGGAGGGGCGGGGTTCCTGGAATGAGCAGTTCTTC. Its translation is CASSDSEGRGSWNEQFF.

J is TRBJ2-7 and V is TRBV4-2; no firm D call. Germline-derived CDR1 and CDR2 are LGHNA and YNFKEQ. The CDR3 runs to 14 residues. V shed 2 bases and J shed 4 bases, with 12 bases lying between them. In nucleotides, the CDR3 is TGTGCCAGCAGCCAACCGACTCCGCCGTACGAGCAGTACTTC. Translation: CASSQPTPPYEQYF.

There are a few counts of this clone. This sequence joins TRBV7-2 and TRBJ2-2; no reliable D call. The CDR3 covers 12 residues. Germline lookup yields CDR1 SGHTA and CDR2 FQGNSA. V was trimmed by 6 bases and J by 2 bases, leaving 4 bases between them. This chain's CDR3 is CASRANTGELFF. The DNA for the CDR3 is TGTGCCAGCAGGGCCAACACCGGGGAGCTGTTTTTT.

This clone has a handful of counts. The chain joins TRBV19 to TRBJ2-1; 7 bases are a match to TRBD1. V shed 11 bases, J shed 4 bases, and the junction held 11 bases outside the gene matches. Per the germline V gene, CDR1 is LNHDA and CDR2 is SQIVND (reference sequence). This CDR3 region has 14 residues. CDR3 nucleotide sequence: TGTGCCGCCGGCTCGACAGGGAAATACAATGAGCAGTTCTTC. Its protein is CAAGSTGKYNEQFF.

CDR3: CASSYPRGDSPLHF. CDR3 coding DNA: TGTGCCAGCAGTTACCCCCGCGGAGATTCACCCCTCCACTTT. The gene calls are TRBV28 and TRBJ1-6; no reliable D call. Trimming left V 4 bases short and J 8 bases short, with 12 bases between. The CDR3 length is 14 residues. Germline loops: CDR1 MDHEN, CDR2 SYDVKM.

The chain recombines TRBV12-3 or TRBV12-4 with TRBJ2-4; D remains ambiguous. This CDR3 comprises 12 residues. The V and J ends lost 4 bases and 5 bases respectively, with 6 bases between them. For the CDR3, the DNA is TGTGCCAGCAGTTGGGCCGAAAACATTCAGTACTTC. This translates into CASSWAENIQYF.

The CDR3: CASSLSPDSRDDSNQPQHF. CDR3 DNA sequence: TGTGCCAGCAGCTTAAGCCCCGACAGCCGTGACGATAGCAATCAGCCCCAGCATTTT. This rearrangement joins TRBV7-2 to TRBJ1-5; D may be TRBD1 (5 bases). V lost 2 bases, J lost 0 bases, and 20 bases lay in between. The CDR3 runs 19 residues. Per the germline V gene, CDR1 is SGHTA and CDR2 is FQGNSA.

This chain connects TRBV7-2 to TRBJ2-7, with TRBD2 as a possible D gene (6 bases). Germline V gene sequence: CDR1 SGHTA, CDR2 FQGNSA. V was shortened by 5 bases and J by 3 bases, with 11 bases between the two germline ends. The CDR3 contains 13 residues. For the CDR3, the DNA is TGTGCCAGCAGCCCCTGGGGACTCTACGAGCAGTACTTC. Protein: CASSPWGLYEQYF.

The CDR3 reads CASSRGTGISYNEQFF. The CDR3 coding sequence is TGTGCCAGCAGCCGGGGGACAGGGATATCCTACAATGAGCAGTTCTTC. V gene TRBV7-9 combines with J gene TRBJ2-1, with 9 bases lining up with TRBD1. This CDR3 contains 16 residues. With 5 bases clipped from V and 1 base from J, the junction kept 6 bases outside the gene matches. Germline V gives CDR1 SEHNR, CDR2 FQNEAQ (reference sequence).

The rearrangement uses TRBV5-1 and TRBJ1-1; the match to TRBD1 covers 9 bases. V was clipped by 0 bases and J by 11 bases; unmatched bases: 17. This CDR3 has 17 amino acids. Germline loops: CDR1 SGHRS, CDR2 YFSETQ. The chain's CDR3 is CASSLGDWTGQGRGAFF. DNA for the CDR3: TGCGCCAGCAGCTTGGGGGACTGGACAGGACAGGGGAGGGGCGCTTTCTTT.

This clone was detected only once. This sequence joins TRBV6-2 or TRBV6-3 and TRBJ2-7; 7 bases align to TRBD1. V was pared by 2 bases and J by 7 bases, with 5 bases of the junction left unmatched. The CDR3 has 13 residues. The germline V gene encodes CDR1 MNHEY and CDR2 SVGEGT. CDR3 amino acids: CASSYGTVWEQYF. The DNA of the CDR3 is TGTGCCAGCAGTTACGGGACAGTTTGGGAGCAGTACTTC.

CDR3 loop: CASSLAEHERGTQYF. CDR3 coding DNA: TGTGCCAGCAGCTTAGCCGAGCACGAGCGTGGTACGCAGTATTTT. The chain carries TRBV11-1 and TRBJ2-3; D remains unclear. Germline V lookup: CDR1 SGHAT, CDR2 FQDESV (reference sequence). The CDR3 consists of 15 residues. Trimming stripped 0 bases from V and 8 bases from J, with 15 bases between.

The DNA of the CDR3 is TGTGCCAGCAGTCACCGCCCCCGACAGGGCGAGCAGTACTTC. Translation gives CASSHRPRQGEQYF. V and J are TRBV27 and TRBJ2-7, with 7 bases lining up with TRBD1. CDR1 and CDR2 (germline): MNHEY, SMNVEV (reference sequence). J lost 6 bases, V lost 5 bases, and 10 bases had no gene match. The CDR3 loop spans 14 amino acids.

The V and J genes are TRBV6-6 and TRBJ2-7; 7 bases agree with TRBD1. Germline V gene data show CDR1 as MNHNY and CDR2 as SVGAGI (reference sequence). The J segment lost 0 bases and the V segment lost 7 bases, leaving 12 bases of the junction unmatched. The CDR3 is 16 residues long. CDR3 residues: CASNTQGGRGSYEQYF. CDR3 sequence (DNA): TGTGCCAGCAACACTCAAGGGGGCCGGGGCTCCTACGAGCAGTACTTC.

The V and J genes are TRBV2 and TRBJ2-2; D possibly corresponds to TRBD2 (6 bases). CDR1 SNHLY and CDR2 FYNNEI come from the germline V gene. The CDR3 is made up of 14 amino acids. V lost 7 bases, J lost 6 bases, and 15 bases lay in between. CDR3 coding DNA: TGTGCCAGCACCGCCCCCAGGGAGGCCGGGGAGCTGTTTTTT. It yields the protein CASTAPREAGELFF.

As DNA, the CDR3 is TGTGCCAGCAGCCAAGGACAGGGGGGGAACACCGGGGAGCTGTTTTTT. Its protein is CASSQGQGGNTGELFF. The chain employs TRBV3-1 (or the pseudogene TRBV3-2) and TRBJ2-2; 9 nucleotides align to TRBD1. The CDR3 covers 16 residues. Trimming took 1 base from V and 1 from J; bases not matched to a gene: 1. CDR1 and CDR2 (germline): LGHDT, YNNKEL (reference sequence).

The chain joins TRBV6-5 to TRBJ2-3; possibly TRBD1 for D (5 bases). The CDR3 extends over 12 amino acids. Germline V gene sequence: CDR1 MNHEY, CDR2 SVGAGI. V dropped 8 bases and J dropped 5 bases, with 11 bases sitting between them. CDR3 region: CASRRGEDTQYF. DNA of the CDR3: TGTGCCAGCCGTAGGGGTGAAGATACGCAGTATTTT.

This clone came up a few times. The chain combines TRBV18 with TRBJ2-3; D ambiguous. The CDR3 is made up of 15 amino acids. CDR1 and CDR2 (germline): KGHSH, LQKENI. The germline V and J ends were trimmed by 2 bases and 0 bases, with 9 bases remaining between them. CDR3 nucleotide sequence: TGTGCCAGCTCACCAGCAGGATCTAGCACAGATACGCAGTATTTT. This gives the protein CASSPAGSSTDTQYF.

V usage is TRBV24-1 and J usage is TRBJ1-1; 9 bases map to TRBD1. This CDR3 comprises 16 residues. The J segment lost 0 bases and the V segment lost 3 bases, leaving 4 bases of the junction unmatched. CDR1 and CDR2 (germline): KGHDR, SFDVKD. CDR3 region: CATSDAGTGLNTEAFF. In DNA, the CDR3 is TGTGCCACCAGTGATGCCGGGACAGGGTTGAACACTGAAGCTTTCTTT.